This entry lists 2 T cell receptor beta chains sequenced from one sample in a study of human T cells and chemical hapten exposure. A single record per CDR3 protein comes from TCRdb applying MiXCR to the RACE reads. The sample includes more than 60,000 distinct CDR3 sequences, approximately 8.6% seen only once; the top ten take more than 1.5%. Time point noted: healthy volunteer bleed at 6 weeks. Extraction of total RNA was performed on unfractionated whole blood. Sequenced material: whole blood. These receptor sequences come from a male donor in good health. Some clones in this sample may be carry-over from other donors' samples.

The V and J genes are TRBV4-3 and TRBJ2-5, with 14 bases lining up with TRBD2. The CDR3 length is 17 residues. V shed 0 bases and J 7 bases; nucleotides not matched to a gene: 7. Per germline, CDR1 LGHNA and CDR2 YSLEER. The CDR3 sequence: CASSQDGLAGGPGTQYF. The CDR3 nucleotides are TGCGCCAGCAGCCAAGACGGACTAGCGGGGGGTCCCGGGACCCAGTACTTC.

This clonotype has a count of ten or more. This chain uses TRBV4-2 with TRBJ2-1; the D gene is possibly TRBD2 (6 bases). This CDR3 is built from 14 residues. The germline gives CDR1 LGHNA, CDR2 YNFKEQ. The V end lost 0 bases, the J end lost 9 bases, and 12 bases lay between the germline ends. The CDR3 DNA is TGTGCCAGCAGCCAAGATGAAGCTAGCGTTGAGCAGTTCTTC. This gives the protein CASSQDEASVEQFF.